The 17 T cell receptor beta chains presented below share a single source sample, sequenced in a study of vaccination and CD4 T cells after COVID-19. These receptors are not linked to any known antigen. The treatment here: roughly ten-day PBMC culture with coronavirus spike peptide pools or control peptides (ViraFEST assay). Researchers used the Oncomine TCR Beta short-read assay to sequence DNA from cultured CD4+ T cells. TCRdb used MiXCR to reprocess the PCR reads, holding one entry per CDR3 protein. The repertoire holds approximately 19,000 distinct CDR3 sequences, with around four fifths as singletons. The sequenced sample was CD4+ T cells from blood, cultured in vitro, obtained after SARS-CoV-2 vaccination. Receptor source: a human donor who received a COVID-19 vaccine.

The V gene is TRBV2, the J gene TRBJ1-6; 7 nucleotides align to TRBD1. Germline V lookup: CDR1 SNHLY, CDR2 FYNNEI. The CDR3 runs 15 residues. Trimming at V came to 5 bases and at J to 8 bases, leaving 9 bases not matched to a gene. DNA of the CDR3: TGTGCCAGCAGTATACGGACAGGCTTTGATTCACCCCTCCACTTT. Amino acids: CASSIRTGFDSPLHF.

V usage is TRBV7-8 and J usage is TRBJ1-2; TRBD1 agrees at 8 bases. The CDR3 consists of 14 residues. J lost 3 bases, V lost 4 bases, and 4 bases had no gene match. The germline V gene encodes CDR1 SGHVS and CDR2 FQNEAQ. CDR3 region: CASSSGGQDYGYTF. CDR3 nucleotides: TGTGCCAGCAGCTCAGGGGGACAGGACTATGGCTACACCTTC. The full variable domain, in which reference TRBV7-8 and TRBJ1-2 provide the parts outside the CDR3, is GAGVSQSPRYKVAKRGQDVALRCDPISGHVSLFWYQQALGQGPEFLTYFQNEAQLDKSGLPSDRFFAERPEGSVSTLKIQRTQQEDSAVYLCASSSGGQDYGYTFGSGTRLTVV.

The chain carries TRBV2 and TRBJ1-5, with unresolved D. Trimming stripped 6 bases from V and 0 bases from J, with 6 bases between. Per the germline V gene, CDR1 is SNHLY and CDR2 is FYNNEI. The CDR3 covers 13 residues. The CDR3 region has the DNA TGTGCCAGCAGCGTTTATAGCAATCAGCCCCAGCATTTT. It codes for CASSVYSNQPQHF.

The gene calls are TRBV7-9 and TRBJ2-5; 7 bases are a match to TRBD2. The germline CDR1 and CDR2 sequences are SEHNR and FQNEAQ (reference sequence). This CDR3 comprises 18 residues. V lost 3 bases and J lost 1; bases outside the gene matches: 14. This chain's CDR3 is CASSLPQSWGGIQETQYF. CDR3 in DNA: TGTGCCAGCAGCTTGCCCCAGTCGTGGGGGGGGATCCAAGAGACCCAGTACTTC.

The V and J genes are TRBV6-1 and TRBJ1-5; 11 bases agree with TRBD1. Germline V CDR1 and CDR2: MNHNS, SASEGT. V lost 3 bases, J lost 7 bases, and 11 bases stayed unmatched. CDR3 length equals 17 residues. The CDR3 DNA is TGTGCCAGCAGTGACGGACAGGGGGCCGGAGCCGGCCAGCCCCAGCATTTT. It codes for CASSDGQGAGAGQPQHF.

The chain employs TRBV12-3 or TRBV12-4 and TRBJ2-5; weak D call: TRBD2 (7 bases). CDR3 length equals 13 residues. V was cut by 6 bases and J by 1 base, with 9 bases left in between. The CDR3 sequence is CASSRGAQETQYF. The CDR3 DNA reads TGTGCCAGCAGCCGGGGGGCCCAAGAGACCCAGTACTTC.

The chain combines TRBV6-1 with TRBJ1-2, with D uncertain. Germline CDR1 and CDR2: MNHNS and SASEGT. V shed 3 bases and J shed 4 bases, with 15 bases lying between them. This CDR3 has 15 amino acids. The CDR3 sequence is CASSEGRPAGYGYTF. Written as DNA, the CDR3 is TGTGCCAGCAGTGAGGGAAGGCCCGCGGGCTATGGCTACACCTTC.

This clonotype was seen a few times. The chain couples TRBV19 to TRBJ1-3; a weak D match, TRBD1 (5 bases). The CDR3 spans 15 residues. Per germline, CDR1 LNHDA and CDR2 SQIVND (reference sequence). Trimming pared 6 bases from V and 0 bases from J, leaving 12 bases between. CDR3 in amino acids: CASRAQVSSGNTIYF. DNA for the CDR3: TGTGCCAGTAGGGCACAGGTGAGCTCTGGAAACACCATATATTTT. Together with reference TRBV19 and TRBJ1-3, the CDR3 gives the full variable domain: DGGITQSPKYLFRKEGQNVTLSCEQNLNHDAMYWYRQDPGQGLRLIYYSQIVNDFQKGDIAEGYSVSREKKESFPLTVTSAQKNPTAFYLCASRAQVSSGNTIYFGEGSWLTVV.

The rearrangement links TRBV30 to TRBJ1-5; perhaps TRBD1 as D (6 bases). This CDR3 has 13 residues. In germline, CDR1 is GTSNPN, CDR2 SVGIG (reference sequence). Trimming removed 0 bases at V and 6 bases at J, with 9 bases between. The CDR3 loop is CAWSVRGRQPQHF. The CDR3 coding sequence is TGTGCCTGGAGTGTACGGGGGCGTCAGCCCCAGCATTTT.

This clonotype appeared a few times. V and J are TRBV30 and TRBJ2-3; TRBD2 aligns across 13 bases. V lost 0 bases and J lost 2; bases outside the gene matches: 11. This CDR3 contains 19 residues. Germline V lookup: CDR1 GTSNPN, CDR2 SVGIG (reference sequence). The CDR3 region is CAWSVRRTSGGPYTDTQYF. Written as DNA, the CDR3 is TGTGCCTGGAGTGTCCGGCGGACTAGCGGGGGCCCCTACACAGATACGCAGTATTTT.

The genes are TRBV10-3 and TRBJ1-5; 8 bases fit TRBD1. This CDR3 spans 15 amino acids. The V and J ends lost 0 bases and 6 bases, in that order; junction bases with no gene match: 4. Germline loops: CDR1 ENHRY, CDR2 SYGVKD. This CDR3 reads CAISESRTGSQPQHF. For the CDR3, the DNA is TGTGCCATCAGTGAGTCGAGGACAGGGAGTCAGCCCCAGCATTTT.

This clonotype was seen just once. CDR3 in amino acids: CASSLARSNYGYTF. In DNA, the CDR3 is TGTGCCAGCAGCTTGGCCCGATCTAACTATGGCTACACCTTC. This chain connects TRBV5-4 to TRBJ1-2; D is uncertain. V lost 0 bases and J 0 bases, leaving 6 bases between the germline ends. Germline CDR1 and CDR2: SGHNT and YYREEE (reference sequence). The CDR3 contains 14 residues.

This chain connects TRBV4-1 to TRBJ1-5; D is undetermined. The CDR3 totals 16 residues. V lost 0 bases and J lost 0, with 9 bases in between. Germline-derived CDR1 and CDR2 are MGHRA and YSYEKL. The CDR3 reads CASSQDPGYSNQPQHF. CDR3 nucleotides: TGCGCCAGCAGCCAAGATCCCGGGTATAGCAATCAGCCCCAGCATTTT.

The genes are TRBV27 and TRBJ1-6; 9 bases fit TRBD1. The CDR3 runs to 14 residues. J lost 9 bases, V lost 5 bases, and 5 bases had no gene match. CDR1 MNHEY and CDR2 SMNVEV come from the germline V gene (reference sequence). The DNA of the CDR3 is TGTGCCAGCAGTCCCGGGACAGGGCTTTCACCCCTCCACTTT. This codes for CASSPGTGLSPLHF.

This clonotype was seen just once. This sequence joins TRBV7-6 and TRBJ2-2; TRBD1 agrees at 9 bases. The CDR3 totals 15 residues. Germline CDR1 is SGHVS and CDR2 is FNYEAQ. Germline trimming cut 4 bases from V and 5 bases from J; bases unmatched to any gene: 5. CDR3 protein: CASSSGQGGTGELFF. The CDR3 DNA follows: TGTGCCAGCAGCTCGGGACAGGGAGGAACCGGGGAGCTGTTTTTT. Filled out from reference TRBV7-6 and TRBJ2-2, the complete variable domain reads GAGVSQSPRYKVTKRGQDVALRCDPISGHVSLYWYRQALGQGPEFLTYFNYEAQQDKSGLPNDRFSAERPEGSISTLTIQRTEQRDSAMYRCASSSGQGGTGELFFGEGSRLTVL.

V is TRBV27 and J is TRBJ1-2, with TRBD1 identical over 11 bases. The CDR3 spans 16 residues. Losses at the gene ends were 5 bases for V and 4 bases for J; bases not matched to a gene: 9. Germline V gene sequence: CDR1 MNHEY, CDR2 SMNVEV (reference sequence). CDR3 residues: CASSALRGQGAYGYTF. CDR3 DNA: TGTGCCAGCAGTGCGCTCCGCGGACAGGGGGCCTATGGCTACACCTTC.

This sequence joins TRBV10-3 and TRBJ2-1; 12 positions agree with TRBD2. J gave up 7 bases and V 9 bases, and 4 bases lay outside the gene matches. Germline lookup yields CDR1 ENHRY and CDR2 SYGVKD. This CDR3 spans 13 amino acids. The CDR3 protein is CAMRLAGGNEQFF. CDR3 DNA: TGTGCCATGAGGCTAGCGGGGGGGAATGAGCAGTTCTTC.